Listed here are 21 T cell receptor beta chains from one sample, sequenced in a study of radiotherapy plus CTLA-4 blockade in lung cancer. Some clones are missing from TCRdb's copy, which holds only in-frame ones; the method was immunoSEQ multiplex PCR. The table has tens of thousands of clones, 75% seen once. This sample comprised peripheral blood, obtained from a patient treated with radiotherapy plus ipilimumab. The receptors here all came from a human donor with non-small cell lung cancer who had stable disease on radiotherapy plus ipilimumab.

V and J are TRBV6-5 and TRBJ2-5; a weak D match, TRBD1 (5 bases). The CDR3 is 13 residues long. Germline V gives CDR1 MNHEY, CDR2 SVGAGI. The V end lost 6 bases, the J end lost 3 bases, and 11 bases lay between the germline ends. CDR3 DNA: TGTGCCAGCAGCCTCAGGGTAGAAGAGACCCAGTACTTC. It codes for CASSLRVEETQYF.

This chain links TRBV5-1 with TRBJ2-1; 8 bases agree with TRBD1. This CDR3 comprises 16 residues. After removal of 3 bases from V and 1 base from J, the junction contained 6 bases not matched to a gene. CDR1 and CDR2 from the germline V gene are SGHRS and YFSETQ. CDR3 sequence: CASSWGDRLSYNEQFF. CDR3 sequence (DNA): TGCGCCAGCAGCTGGGGGGACAGGTTGTCCTACAATGAGCAGTTCTTC.

V and J are TRBV6-6 and TRBJ1-5; D perhaps matches TRBD1 (5 bases). Germline assignment: CDR1 MNHNY and CDR2 SVGAGI (reference sequence). There are 16 residues in the CDR3. Trimming removed 0 bases from V and 2 bases from J, with 11 bases in between. The CDR3 bases are TGTGCCAGCAGTTACTCCGGCGTAGGGGGCAATCAGCCCCAGCATTTT. Amino acids: CASSYSGVGGNQPQHF.

The genes are TRBV10-3 and TRBJ2-3; 8 bases agree with TRBD1. This CDR3 has 15 amino acids. Germline CDR1 and CDR2: ENHRY and SYGVKD. V lost 3 bases to trimming and J lost 1 base; unmatched junction nucleotides: 3. CDR3 residues: CAISEDRGGTDTQYF. CDR3 nucleotide sequence: TGTGCCATCAGTGAAGACAGGGGAGGCACAGATACGCAGTATTTT.

The chain links TRBV18 to TRBJ1-2; a possible D gene is TRBD1 (5 bases). V shed 0 bases and J shed 5 bases, with 19 bases lying between them. From germline, CDR1 is KGHSH and CDR2 LQKENI. CDR3 length: 17 residues. CDR3 nucleotides: TGTGCCAGCTCACCACCGATGTCTGGGGGGGTTAAGTATGGCTACACCTTC. It encodes CASSPPMSGGVKYGYTF.

The chain joins TRBV5-4 to TRBJ1-6, with 9 positions matching TRBD1. The CDR3 sequence is 15 residues long. V gave up 4 bases and J gave up 3 bases; unmatched junction bases: 2. Germline loops: CDR1 SGHNT, CDR2 YYREEE (reference sequence). DNA of the CDR3: TGTGCCAGCAGCGAGACAGGGGGCTATAATTCACCCCTCCACTTT. Translating gives CASSETGGYNSPLHF.

The rearrangement uses TRBV10-2 and TRBJ1-2; 7 nucleotides agree with TRBD1. Trimming at V came to 8 bases and at J to 4 bases, leaving 7 bases not matched to a gene. Germline lookup yields CDR1 WSHSY and CDR2 SAAADI. The CDR3 extends over 13 amino acids. The DNA for the CDR3 is TGCGCCAGCTCGACAGGGTTGGGCTATGGCTACACCTTC. This codes for CASSTGLGYGYTF.

V usage is TRBV19 and J usage is TRBJ2-3; TRBD2 aligns across 8 bases. Per germline, CDR1 LNHDA and CDR2 SQIVND (reference sequence). Trimming removed 6 bases from V and 2 bases from J; junction bases left unmatched: 10. CDR3 length equals 16 residues. CDR3 sequence (DNA): TGTGCCAGTAGGCCCGGGACTAGATTTCTCACAGATACGCAGTATTTT. Its protein is CASRPGTRFLTDTQYF.

This rearrangement joins TRBV7-8 to TRBJ2-6; D gene ambiguous. Germline CDR1 is SGHVS and CDR2 is FQNEAQ. This CDR3 is 16 amino acids long. Deletions cut 5 bases from V and 4 bases from J, with 15 bases between. CDR3 protein: CASSPRPGLGANVLTF. CDR3 bases: TGTGCCAGCAGCCCCCGACCGGGTCTAGGGGCCAACGTCCTGACTTTC.

This clone was observed a single time. The rearrangement links TRBV18 to TRBJ2-1; TRBD1 might be the D (6 bases). Germline values: CDR1 KGHSH, CDR2 LQKENI. The CDR3 sequence is 15 residues long. The V gene lost 3 bases and the J gene lost 5 bases, with 14 bases spanning the gap. The CDR3 DNA follows: TGTGCCAGCTCACCCAAGGGCAGGGGTCACAATGAGCAGTTCTTC. Protein sequence: CASSPKGRGHNEQFF.

The rearrangement links TRBV21-1 to TRBJ2-5; the listed D gene, TRBD1, was not tested against the DNA. TRBV21-1 is recorded as a pseudogene. This CDR3 region has 14 residues. The CDR3 sequence is CASSKGGLEETQYF. The DNA of the CDR3 is TGTGCCAGCAGCAAAGGGGGCTTGGAGGAGACCCAGTACTTC.

This clone was observed a few times. The chain carries TRBV2 and TRBJ2-2, with D possibly matching TRBD2 (7 bases). Germline CDR1 is SNHLY and CDR2 is FYNNEI. This CDR3 has 14 amino acids. The ends were cut back, 10 bases at V and 7 bases at J, with 19 bases in the middle. CDR3 loop: CATGLGGAFGELFF. Here the CDR3 DNA reads TGTGCCACCGGCCTTGGGGGGGCTTTCGGGGAGCTGTTTTTT. The whole variable domain, remainder taken from reference TRBV2 and TRBJ2-2, is EPEVTQTPSHQVTQMGQEVILRCVPISNHLYFYWYRQILGQKVEFLVSFYNNEISEKSEIFDDQFSVERPDGSNFTLKIRSTKLEDSAMYFCATGLGGAFGELFFGEGSRLTVL.

The genes are TRBV5-1 and TRBJ1-6, with 7 bases that match TRBD1. Per germline, CDR1 SGHRS and CDR2 YFSETQ. This CDR3 comprises 16 residues. V lost 4 bases, J lost 14 bases, and 18 bases stayed unmatched. CDR3 protein: CASSPQVGGFTGALHF. CDR3 bases: TGCGCCAGCAGCCCCCAGGTAGGGGGCTTTACAGGAGCCCTCCACTTT. Looking up the rest from reference TRBV5-1 and TRBJ1-6 gives the full variable domain: KAGVTQTPRYLIKTRGQQVTLSCSPISGHRSVSWYQQTPGQGLQFLFEYFSETQRNKGNFPGRFSGRQFSNSRSEMNVSTLELGDSALYLCASSPQVGGFTGALHFGNGTRLTVT.

This chain joins TRBV4-1 and TRBJ2-2, with TRBD2 matching 7 bases. Germline lookup yields CDR1 MGHRA and CDR2 YSYEKL. The CDR3 loop spans 15 amino acids. Germline trimming cut 4 bases from V and 2 bases from J; bases unmatched to any gene: 4. The CDR3 reads CASSPGGINTGELFF. In DNA form, the CDR3 reads TGCGCCAGCAGCCCGGGGGGTATAAACACCGGGGAGCTGTTTTTT.

V usage is TRBV15 and J usage is TRBJ1-2; 7 nucleotides match TRBD1. This CDR3 contains 14 residues. The ends lost 3 bases at V and 7 bases at J; junction bases unmatched: 8. The germline V gene encodes CDR1 LNHNV and CDR2 YYDKDF (reference sequence). This CDR3 reads CATSRDDRVSGYTF. DNA of the CDR3: TGTGCCACCAGCAGGGACGACAGGGTATCTGGCTACACCTTC.

The chain couples TRBV13 to TRBJ2-2; TRBD1 matches 8 bases. The CDR3 covers 16 residues. Germline trimming cut 3 bases from V and 4 bases from J; bases unmatched to any gene: 7. CDR1 is PRHDT, CDR2 FYEKMQ, per germline (reference sequence). The CDR3 protein is CASSFDRGSGTGELFF. In DNA, the CDR3 is TGTGCCAGCAGCTTTGACAGGGGATCGGGCACCGGGGAGCTGTTTTTT.

The chain combines TRBV5-1 with TRBJ1-2; 7 nucleotides align to TRBD1. This CDR3 contains 14 residues. Germline-derived CDR1 and CDR2 are SGHRS and YFSETQ. V lost 4 bases, J lost 4 bases, and 7 bases stayed unmatched. The CDR3 region is CASSTGQSFYGYTF. CDR3 bases: TGCGCCAGCAGCACGGGACAGAGTTTCTATGGCTACACCTTC. Full variable domain (rest looked up from reference TRBV5-1 and TRBJ1-2): KAGVTQTPRYLIKTRGQQVTLSCSPISGHRSVSWYQQTPGQGLQFLFEYFSETQRNKGNFPGRFSGRQFSNSRSEMNVSTLELGDSALYLCASSTGQSFYGYTFGSGTRLTVV.

The J gene is TRBJ1-2, the V gene TRBV27; the match to TRBD1 covers 7 bases. Germline V gene lookup returns CDR1 MNHEY and CDR2 SMNVEV (reference sequence). The CDR3 runs to 16 residues. The V gene end was trimmed by 5 bases and the J gene end by 4 bases; junction bases not matched to a gene: 13. The CDR3 nucleotides read TGTGCCAGCAGTAGTGGACAGGCTCGGGACATCTATGGCTACACCTTC. This encodes CASSSGQARDIYGYTF.

This rearrangement joins TRBV5-6 to TRBJ2-5, with D possibly being TRBD1 (6 bases). CDR1 is SGHDT and CDR2 is YYEEEE in the germline V gene. Trimming took 1 base from V and 4 from J, leaving 11 bases between them. This CDR3 is built from 14 residues. CDR3 residues: CASSLTGLGETQYF. The CDR3 region has the DNA TGTGCCAGCAGCTTGACAGGGCTAGGAGAGACCCAGTACTTC.

The chain carries TRBV14 and TRBJ2-7; 9 bases align to TRBD2. V lost 3 bases and J lost 1; bases outside the gene matches: 7. Germline V gene sequence: CDR1 SGHDN, CDR2 FVKESK. This CDR3 spans 16 amino acids. The DNA for the CDR3 is TGTGCCAGCAGCCAGTATCTAGCGGGGAGTTCCTACGAGCAGTACTTC. This codes for CASSQYLAGSSYEQYF.

The gene calls are TRBV2 and TRBJ2-2; 7 bases are a match to TRBD1. J lost 3 bases, V lost 6 bases, and 7 bases had no gene match. The CDR3 runs to 15 residues. In germline, CDR1 is SNHLY, CDR2 FYNNEI. The CDR3: CASRAGTVDTGELFF. Here the CDR3 DNA reads TGTGCCAGCAGAGCCGGGACAGTCGACACCGGGGAGCTGTTTTTT.